This TCR beta chain was observed in a study of T cells expressing NK-cell markers. The CDR3 runs to 13 residues. Germline CDR1 MNHNY, CDR2 SVGAGI (reference sequence). TCRdb reanalyzed the 5' RACE reads, giving one entry per CDR3 protein sequence and no DNA. The data show roughly 390,000 distinct CDR3 sequences, and the top ten clones hold 5% to 5.5%. The V call is TRBV6-6, the J call TRBJ2-5; TCRdb reports TRBD1, a call that lacks DNA to check it against. The sequenced material came from blood T cells: a sorted CD56 or NKG2C T cell subset, CD4+ or CD8+ T cells, or bulk PBMC T cells (not recorded which). This TCR derives from a man aged 18-70 years in good health. The CDR3 region is CASRSPTGARWYF.